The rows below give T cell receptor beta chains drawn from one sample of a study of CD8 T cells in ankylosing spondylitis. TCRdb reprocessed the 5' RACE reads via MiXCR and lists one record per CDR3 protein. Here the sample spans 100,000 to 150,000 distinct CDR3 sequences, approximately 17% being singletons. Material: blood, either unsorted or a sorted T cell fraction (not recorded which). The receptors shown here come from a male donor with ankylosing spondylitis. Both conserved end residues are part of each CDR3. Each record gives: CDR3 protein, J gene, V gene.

CASSQVGLAVSTDTQYF,TRBJ2-3,TRBV4-2
CSARGYREVRGEAFF,TRBJ1-1,TRBV20-1
CASSLSARTYNEQFF,TRBJ2-1,TRBV27
CASSPRGETQYF,TRBJ2-5,TRBV12-3/TRBV12-4
CASSPGGQPQHF,TRBJ1-5,TRBV28
CSVVTGLETQYF,TRBJ2-5,TRBV29-1
CASSSYGGPGLATHEQFF,TRBJ2-1,TRBV6-2/TRBV6-3
CASSFEMNTEAFF,TRBJ1-1,TRBV5-1
CASSFGRTNTGELFF,TRBJ2-2,TRBV5-5
CASSFQVDAKEQYF,TRBJ2-7,TRBV28
CATRTIGGTGELFF,TRBJ2-2,TRBV15
CASSLEAARNYEQYF,TRBJ2-7,TRBV7-6
CASRHRQGAKPQHF,TRBJ1-5,TRBV19
CASSEGSGSYEQYF,TRBJ2-7,TRBV4-1
CASSGQGTNEKLFF,TRBJ1-4,TRBV10-2
CASSPTTSWDEQFF,TRBJ2-1,TRBV7-9
CATSRPDGANTGELFF,TRBJ2-2,TRBV15
CASSPMGEETQYF,TRBJ2-5,TRBV18
CASRLGEGSNQPQHF,TRBJ1-5,TRBV27
CSVGGGNYNEQFF,TRBJ2-1,TRBV29-1
CASSTDGTDTQYF,TRBJ2-3,TRBV7-3
CSVQSGNEKLFF,TRBJ1-4,TRBV29-1
CASSLVDVDTQYF,TRBJ2-3,TRBV12-3/TRBV12-4
CSAAGGQGVETQYF,TRBJ2-5,TRBV20-1
CASSLEGTGYTF,TRBJ1-2,TRBV11-3
CASSQYLTGDEQYF,TRBJ2-7,TRBV4-2
CASSLAGGSHQPQHF,TRBJ1-5,TRBV5-5
CSARVGQGGVVSTDTQYF,TRBJ2-3,TRBV20-1
CAWDTYTEAFF,TRBJ1-1,TRBV30
CASSPNTGELFF,TRBJ2-2,TRBV27
CASSLAGTETIPGANVLTF,TRBJ2-6,TRBV12-3/TRBV12-4
CASSPGTSEYNEQFF,TRBJ2-1,TRBV5-1
CATSDYNEQFF,TRBJ2-1,TRBV24-1
CASTSRGDYEQYF,TRBJ2-7,TRBV27
CASKPRGNTGELFF,TRBJ2-2,TRBV27
CASSVGGAKNIQYF,TRBJ2-4,TRBV9
CASSSRLLAGVYEQYF,TRBJ2-7,TRBV7-8
CSATRAAQYF,TRBJ2-3,TRBV20-1
CSVDAEDIGGYTF,TRBJ1-2,TRBV29-1
CASSHMTGRGYEQYF,TRBJ2-7,TRBV4-3
CASSFGGSGANVLTF,TRBJ2-6,TRBV7-9
CASKEIASPLHF,TRBJ1-6,TRBV27